This T cell receptor (beta chain) is drawn from a study of cytomegalovirus exposure and HLA in healthy donors. General study results and limits: The authors later linked a missense DCLRE1C variant to TCR beta V- and J-gene trimming.

PCR used 60 Vbeta primers and 13 Jbeta primers. Sequencing was performed with immunoSEQ multiplex PCR; in TCRdb, only in-frame clones are kept and a portion is missing. The sample yields roughly 82,000 clones, of which the top ten take up roughly 1.5%. Note on this clone: Its antigen is still unknown.

CDR3 length equals 15 residues. The germline V gene encodes CDR1 MNHEY and CDR2 SVGAGI. The V segment lost 9 bases and the J segment 9 bases; nucleotides outside the gene matches: 14. The J gene is TRBJ2-1, the V gene TRBV6-5, with TRBD2 matching 10 bases. This sequence originates from a woman in her sixties or seventies in good health and CMV-seronegative. Source material: PBMCs. The CDR3 sequence is CASKVRLAGVSEQFF. The CDR3 DNA sequence: TGTGCCAGTAAGGTTCGGCTAGCGGGAGTAAGTGAGCAGTTCTTC.